This is a list of T cell receptor beta chains from one sample in a study of T cell responses to AZD1222 COVID-19 vaccine. Generated by immunoSEQ multiplex PCR, the TCRdb table keeps only in-frame clones and is missing some. Of 160,000 or so clones detected, 75% to 90% appear once; the ten largest clones hold just over 9%. Sequencing used peripheral blood, obtained 28 days after the second AZD1222 dose. The receptors were sampled from an adult who received the AZD1222 COVID-19 vaccine. Both conserved end residues are trimmed from each CDR3. The order of the fields is V gene, CDR3 protein.

>TRBV19
ASSIRTGSSNQPQH
>TRBV5-6
ASSIYNEQF
>TRBV11-3
ASSPNTGELF
>TRBV5-3
ARSLTRTGALTDTQY
>TRBV14
ASSQVWGSHEQF
>TRBV28
ATWDRHNYGYT
>TRBV5-4
ASSFQPEGRGRREQY
>TRBV2
ASSAIRRGQGTDTQY
>TRBV3-1/TRBV3-2
ASSQEWTADSEKLF
>TRBV7-3
ASSSNRAGPLH
>TRBV9
ASSVVAGGPRNEQF
>TRBV12-3/TRBV12-4
ASSFSSNQPQH
>TRBV29-1
SVTRGTASSGNTIY
>TRBV5-6
ASSLAAGANYGYT
>TRBV28
ASSRVAAGSEAQH
>TRBV9
ASSFRLAGNEQF
>TRBV11-2
ASSLATSALNEQF